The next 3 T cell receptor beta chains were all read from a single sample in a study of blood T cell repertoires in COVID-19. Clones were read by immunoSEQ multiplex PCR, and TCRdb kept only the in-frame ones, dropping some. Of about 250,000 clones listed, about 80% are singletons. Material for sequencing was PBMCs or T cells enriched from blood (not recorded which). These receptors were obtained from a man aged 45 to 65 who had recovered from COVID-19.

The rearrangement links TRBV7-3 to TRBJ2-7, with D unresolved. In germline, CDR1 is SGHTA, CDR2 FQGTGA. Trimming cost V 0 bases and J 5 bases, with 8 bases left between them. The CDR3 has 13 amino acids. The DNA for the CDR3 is TGTGCCAGCAGCTTAACTAACCAGGACGAGCAGTACTTC. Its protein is CASSLTNQDEQYF. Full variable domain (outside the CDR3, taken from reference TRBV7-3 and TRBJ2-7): GAGVSQTPSNKVTEKGKYVELRCDPISGHTALYWYRQSLGQGPEFLIYFQGTGAADDSGLPNDRFFAVRPEGSVSTLKIQRTERGDSAVYLCASSLTNQDEQYFGPGTRLTVT.

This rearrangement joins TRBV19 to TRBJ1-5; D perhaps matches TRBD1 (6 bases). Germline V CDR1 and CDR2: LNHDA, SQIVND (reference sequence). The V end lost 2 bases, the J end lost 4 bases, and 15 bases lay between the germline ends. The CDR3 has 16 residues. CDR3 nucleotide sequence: TGTGCCAGTAGTATAATGGCGACCAGGGGAAATCAGCCCCAGCATTTT. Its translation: CASSIMATRGNQPQHF. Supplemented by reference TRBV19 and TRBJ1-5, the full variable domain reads DGGITQSPKYLFRKEGQNVTLSCEQNLNHDAMYWYRQDPGQGLRLIYYSQIVNDFQKGDIAEGYSVSREKKESFPLTVTSAQKNPTAFYLCASSIMATRGNQPQHFGDGTRLSIL.

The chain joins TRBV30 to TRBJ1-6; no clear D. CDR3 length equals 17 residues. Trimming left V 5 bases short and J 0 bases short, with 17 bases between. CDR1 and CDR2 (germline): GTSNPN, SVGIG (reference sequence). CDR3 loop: CAWRPRLVSSYNSPLHF. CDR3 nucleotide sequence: TGTGCCTGGCGCCCGCGACTCGTGAGCTCCTATAATTCACCCCTCCACTTT.